This T cell receptor beta chain is from a study of CD8+CD57+ T cells in acquired aplastic anemia. Germline values: CDR1 SGHTA, CDR2 FQGTGA. Trimming took 5 bases from V and 7 from J, leaving 14 bases between them. The CDR3 totals 13 residues. Study outcomes and limitations: Both patients and controls carried the same twenty-nine CD8+ CDR3 sequences.

Only patients with CD8+CD57+ cell expansion on flow cytometry were chosen for sequencing. This clonotype was seen a handful of times. As yet, its antigen is unknown. Researchers used genomic DNA as the template to profile TCR beta VDJ and CDR3. Via MiXCR, TCRdb re-called the reads, giving one row per CDR3 protein. The data contain about 470,000 distinct CDR3 sequences, under 40% of them seen just once; the ten biggest clones take up roughly 0.89%. The sequence was collected from a human donor with aplastic anemia. This chain connects TRBV7-3 to TRBJ1-1; no clear D gene. Sequenced sample: sorted CD4+, CD8+, or CD8+CD57+ T cells (not recorded which) from PBMCs. DNA of the CDR3: TGTGCCAGCAGCCCCCCTGCGGGGAGTGAAGCTTTCTTT. Encoded protein: CASSPPAGSEAFF. Complete variable domain (other parts from reference TRBV7-3 and TRBJ1-1): GAGVSQTPSNKVTEKGKYVELRCDPISGHTALYWYRQSLGQGPEFLIYFQGTGAADDSGLPNDRFFAVRPEGSVSTLKIQRTERGDSAVYLCASSPPAGSEAFFGQGTRLTVV.